The 26 T cell receptor beta chains presented below share a single source sample, sequenced in a study of control samples from healthy donors and cancer patients. Method: immunoSEQ multiplex PCR; TCRdb's copy keeps in-frame clones and lacks some. The sample has roughly 98,000 clones, roughly 78% seen once. The sequenced sample consisted of blood. These receptors all come from a woman aged 55 to 70 in good health.

The gene calls are TRBV2 and TRBJ2-2, with TRBD2 as a possible D gene (5 bases). The CDR3 sequence is 15 residues long. Looked up from germline, CDR1 is SNHLY and CDR2 is FYNNEI. V lost 8 bases and J lost 1, with 14 bases in between. CDR3 nucleotide sequence: TGTGCCAGCGGTTCGGAGGTGGGGAACACCGGGGAGCTGTTTTTT. Its protein product is CASGSEVGNTGELFF.

This rearrangement joins TRBV27 to TRBJ1-1, with TRBD1 identical over 10 bases. The V segment lost 5 bases and the J segment 6 bases; nucleotides outside the gene matches: 9. CDR3 length: 15 residues. Germline V gene lookup returns CDR1 MNHEY and CDR2 SMNVEV (reference sequence). The CDR3 spells CASSPQTGGKAEAFF. The CDR3 coding sequence is TGTGCCAGCAGTCCGCAGACAGGGGGCAAGGCTGAAGCTTTCTTT.

The rearrangement uses TRBV5-1 and TRBJ2-7; either TRBD1 or TRBD2 may supply D (5 bases each). Trimming stripped 5 bases from V and 5 bases from J, with 11 bases between. CDR3 length: 12 residues. The germline V gene has CDR1 SGHRS and CDR2 YFSETQ. The CDR3 spells CASSEGINEQYF. The CDR3 nucleotides read TGCGCCAGCAGTGAGGGGATCAACGAGCAGTACTTC.

The V gene is TRBV18, the J gene TRBJ2-1, with 13 bases matching TRBD2. V lost 1 base to trimming and J lost 7 bases; unmatched junction nucleotides: 4. The germline CDR1 and CDR2 sequences are KGHSH and LQKENI. This CDR3 is 16 amino acids long. The CDR3 DNA reads TGTGCCAGCTCACCACGCGGACTAGCGGGAGTGAATGAGCAGTTCTTC. This codes for CASSPRGLAGVNEQFF.

This rearrangement joins TRBV6-2 or TRBV6-3 to TRBJ1-5, with TRBD1 matching over 10 bases. The CDR3 has 15 amino acids. Germline loops: CDR1 MNHEY, CDR2 SVGEGT. Trimming removed 5 bases from V and 7 bases from J; junction bases left unmatched: 8. The DNA of the CDR3 is TGTGCCAGCAGTACGCCTGACAGGGGGCGACAGCCCCAGCATTTT. This gives the protein CASSTPDRGRQPQHF.

The V and J genes are TRBV7-2 and TRBJ1-2; D gene ambiguous. The germline CDR1 and CDR2 sequences are SGHTA and FQGNSA. The CDR3 consists of 12 residues. The ends were cut back, 5 bases at V and 1 base at J, with 5 bases in the middle. In nucleotides, the CDR3 is TGTGCCAGCAGCGACAATAACTATGGCTACACCTTC. Translation: CASSDNNYGYTF. The entire variable domain, with the rest obtained from reference TRBV7-2 and TRBJ1-2, is as follows: GAGVSQSPSNKVTEKGKDVELRCDPISGHTALYWYRQSLGQGLEFLIYFQGNSAPDKSGLPSDRFSAERTGGSVSTLTIQRTQQEDSAVYLCASSDNNYGYTFGSGTRLTVV.

The J gene is TRBJ2-3, the V gene TRBV13; D might be TRBD2 (6 bases). Germline-derived CDR1 and CDR2 are PRHDT and FYEKMQ (reference sequence). CDR3 size: 14 residues. V lost 6 bases, J lost 1 base, and 11 bases lay in between. DNA of the CDR3: TGTGCCAGCAGAGAGGCTAGCGGCACAGATACGCAGTATTTT. Translating it yields CASREASGTDTQYF. Full variable domain (remainder filled in from reference TRBV13 and TRBJ2-3): AAGVIQSPRHLIKEKRETATLKCYPIPRHDTVYWYQQGPGQDPQFLISFYEKMQSDKGSIPDRFSAQQFSDYHSELNMSSLELGDSALYFCASREASGTDTQYFGPGTRLTVL.

V usage is TRBV6-5 and J usage is TRBJ2-2, with D unresolved. CDR1 and CDR2 (germline): MNHEY, SVGAGI. This CDR3 region has 13 residues. Trimming removed 7 bases at V and 1 base at J, with 7 bases between. CDR3 sequence: CASTARNTGELFF. In DNA, the CDR3 is TGTGCCAGCACCGCAAGGAACACCGGGGAGCTGTTTTTT.

V gene TRBV19 combines with J gene TRBJ2-2; 10 bases are a match to TRBD1. Germline trimming cut 1 base from V and 6 bases from J; bases unmatched to any gene: 2. The CDR3 contains 15 residues. The germline gives CDR1 LNHDA, CDR2 SQIVND (reference sequence). In nucleotides, the CDR3 is TGTGCCAGTAGTATAGGGGGGACAGGGGCCGGGGAGCTGTTTTTT. Residues: CASSIGGTGAGELFF.

This chain connects TRBV6-6 to TRBJ2-7; TRBD1 matches 9 bases. This CDR3 region has 16 residues. Germline trimming cut 2 bases from V and 4 bases from J; bases unmatched to any gene: 9. The germline V gene has CDR1 MNHNY and CDR2 SVGAGI (reference sequence). CDR3 protein: CASSYDPGQGIYEQYF. The CDR3 nucleotides read TGTGCCAGCAGTTACGACCCCGGACAGGGGATTTACGAGCAGTACTTC.

This chain uses TRBV6-5 with TRBJ1-2; TRBD1 agrees at 9 bases. Germline V gene sequence: CDR1 MNHEY, CDR2 SVGAGI. With V trimmed by 6 bases and J by 5 bases, 4 bases remained unmatched. This CDR3 has 13 amino acids. CDR3: CASRLGTGYGYTF. CDR3 nucleotide sequence: TGTGCCAGCAGGTTGGGGACAGGGTATGGCTACACCTTC.

This clone occurred once. The V gene is TRBV7-9, the J gene TRBJ1-2, with no clear D. The CDR3 is made up of 12 amino acids. Germline V CDR1 and CDR2: SEHNR, FQNEAQ (reference sequence). V lost 1 base and J lost 8, with 8 bases in between. The CDR3 DNA is TGTGCCAGCAGCTTAGGTGCCGCGGGCTACACCTTC. It is translated as CASSLGAAGYTF.

J is TRBJ1-4 and V is TRBV6-1, with D unresolved. V was shortened by 1 base and J by 7 bases, with 4 bases between the two germline ends. CDR3 length: 12 residues. Germline CDR1 is MNHNS and CDR2 is SASEGT. The CDR3 bases are TGTGCCAGCAGTGAAGACAGTGAAAAACTGTTTTTT. Amino acid sequence: CASSEDSEKLFF.

The CDR3 spells CASSLRGNYGYTF. In DNA form, the CDR3 reads TGTGCCAGCAGCTTACGAGGGAACTATGGCTACACCTTC. The rearrangement joins TRBV5-6 to TRBJ1-2; D is unresolved. This CDR3 region has 13 residues. CDR1 is SGHDT and CDR2 is YYEEEE in the germline V gene. V lost 2 bases, J lost 2 bases, and 7 bases lay in between.

CDR3 sequence reads: CASSLDGLALDEQFF. CDR3 nucleotides: TGTGCCAGCTCCCTTGATGGGCTAGCCTTGGATGAGCAGTTCTTC. V is TRBV2 and J is TRBJ2-1, with D maybe TRBD2 (5 bases). Germline values: CDR1 SNHLY, CDR2 FYNNEI. The V gene lost 8 bases and the J gene lost 8 bases, with 22 bases spanning the gap. The CDR3 runs 15 residues.

This chain joins TRBV4-1 and TRBJ2-3, with 8 positions matching TRBD2. The germline V gene encodes CDR1 MGHRA and CDR2 YSYEKL. Trimming took 0 bases from V and 2 from J; bases not matched to a gene: 10. This CDR3 has 18 amino acids. DNA of the CDR3: TGCGCCAGCAGCCAAGAGTATGCGGGGGGATCACTCACAGATACGCAGTATTTT. Encoded protein: CASSQEYAGGSLTDTQYF.

The chain combines TRBV12-3 or TRBV12-4 with TRBJ1-5; the D is unclear. The V and J ends lost 4 bases and 0 bases respectively, with 4 bases between them. The CDR3 length is 13 residues. The CDR3 spells CASSYDSNQPQHF. CDR3 in DNA: TGTGCCAGCAGTTACGATAGCAATCAGCCCCAGCATTTT.

The chain couples TRBV2 to TRBJ1-1; possible D gene TRBD1, 5 bases. The V gene lost 7 bases and the J gene lost 1 base, with 13 bases spanning the gap. CDR1 SNHLY and CDR2 FYNNEI come from the germline V gene. This CDR3 is 14 amino acids long. CDR3 sequence (DNA): TGTGCCAGCACCGAGGGGAATTGGAACACTGAAGCTTTCTTT. Protein sequence: CASTEGNWNTEAFF.

The sample holds one count of this clone. This chain connects TRBV6-5 to TRBJ2-4, with a possible D match to TRBD2 (6 bases). Germline V gene data show CDR1 as MNHEY and CDR2 as SVGAGI. Between the trimmed V and J ends, which lost 2 bases and 1 base, there was a span of 9 bases. CDR3 length: 15 residues. CDR3 coding DNA: TGTGCCAGCAGTTACGGGGGGACGGCCAAAAACATTCAGTACTTC. It is translated as CASSYGGTAKNIQYF.

V usage is TRBV4-3 and J usage is TRBJ2-3, with D possibly TRBD2 on 6 matching bases. Germline values: CDR1 LGHNA, CDR2 YSLEER. Trimming removed 1 base from V and 4 bases from J, with 12 bases in between. The CDR3 consists of 15 residues. The CDR3 protein is CASSQGAGFSDTQYF. The CDR3 DNA reads as TGCGCCAGCAGCCAAGGGGCGGGGTTCTCAGATACGCAGTATTTT.

The chain combines TRBV19 with TRBJ1-1; no clear D gene. The germline gives CDR1 LNHDA, CDR2 SQIVND (reference sequence). This CDR3 is 13 amino acids long. V was cut by 8 bases and J by 1 base, with 11 bases left in between. CDR3 nucleotides: TGTGCCAGTTTTAAGGACGGGAACACTGAAGCTTTCTTT. Residues: CASFKDGNTEAFF.

The CDR3 sequence is CASSLVWSYEQYF. The CDR3 nucleotides read TGTGCCAGCAGCTTAGTATGGTCTTACGAGCAGTACTTC. The V call is TRBV7-9, the J call TRBJ2-7, with D unclear. Germline CDR1 is SEHNR and CDR2 is FQNEAQ (reference sequence). This CDR3 is 13 amino acids long. Deletions cut 1 base from V and 4 bases from J, with 8 bases between.

The CDR3 sequence is CASSPGQGLSGNTIYF. CDR3 nucleotide sequence: TGTGCCAGCTCTCCGGGACAGGGACTCTCTGGAAACACCATATATTTT. The chain employs TRBV18 and TRBJ1-3, with 9 bases matching TRBD1. Germline V gene sequence: CDR1 KGHSH, CDR2 LQKENI. Losses at the gene ends were 6 bases for V and 0 bases for J; bases not matched to a gene: 6. There are 16 residues in the CDR3.

The chain couples TRBV9 to TRBJ2-3, with unresolved D. Per germline, CDR1 SGDLS and CDR2 YYNGEE. V lost 0 bases and J lost 1, with 3 bases in between. CDR3 length equals 13 residues. As DNA, the CDR3 is TGTGCCAGCAGCGTAGGGGGCACAGATACGCAGTATTTT. Its translation: CASSVGGTDTQYF. The full variable domain, its missing parts supplied by reference TRBV9 and TRBJ2-3, is DSGVTQTPKHLITATGQRVTLRCSPRSGDLSVYWYQQSLDQGLQFLIQYYNGEERAKGNILERFSAQQFPDLHSELNLSSLELGDSALYFCASSVGGTDTQYFGPGTRLTVL.

The chain uses TRBV3-1 (or the pseudogene TRBV3-2) and TRBJ2-1; TRBD1 aligns across 8 bases. Germline V gene sequence: CDR1 LGHDT, CDR2 YNNKEL (reference sequence). V trimming: 2 bases; J trimming: 8 bases; junction bases outside the gene matches: 8. The CDR3 runs to 15 residues. The CDR3 sequence: CASSQYNRGFDEQFF. CDR3 coding DNA: TGTGCCAGCAGCCAATACAACAGGGGGTTCGATGAGCAGTTCTTC.

J is TRBJ2-3 and V is TRBV19; TRBD2 matches 7 bases. Germline V gene lookup returns CDR1 LNHDA and CDR2 SQIVND (reference sequence). V lost 8 bases, J lost 3 bases, and 17 bases stayed unmatched. The CDR3 totals 17 residues. CDR3 amino acids: CASSPVAGRAGTDTQYF. The CDR3 nucleotides read TGTGCCAGTTCTCCCGTCGCGGGGAGGGCAGGGACAGATACGCAGTATTTT.